This T cell receptor beta chain appears in the sequencing data of a study of glioma-infiltrating T cells. Overall study results and limits: Tissue and blood shared very few CDR3 sequences. Non-neoplastic patients had below-expected tissue-blood divergence, while all gliomas exceeded expectation.

Note on this clonotype: Its specificity is unknown. Sequence at one end of the junction differs from germline and may be a read error.

TCR alpha and beta CDR3 regions were amplified from RNA using iRepertoire nested multiplex PCR. Input was roughly 95-450 ng of tissue mRNA or PBMC total RNA. TCRdb reprocessed the multiplex PCR reads via MiXCR and lists one record per CDR3 protein. Of about 10,000 distinct CDR3 sequences in the sample, 56% were seen once. The germline CDR1 and CDR2 sequences are MDHEN and SYDVKM. CDR3 length: 18 residues. Input material: glioma tissue, nonneoplastic brain tissue, or PBMCs (not recorded which). The chain has TRBV28 and TRBJ2-2; TRBD2 matches at 7 bases. This clonotype originated in a human donor with low-grade glioma or glioblastoma, undergoing nonglioma brain surgery, or in good health (not recorded which). Here the CDR3 reads CASSFGFRDYANTGELFF. CDR3 DNA: TGTGCCAGCAGTTTCGGTTTTAGGGACTACGCGAACACCGGTGAGCTGTTTTTT. The full variable domain, in which reference TRBV28 and TRBJ2-2 provide the parts outside the CDR3, is DVKVTQSSRYLVKRTGEKVFLECVQDMDHENMFWYRQDPGLGLRLIYFSYDVKMKEKGDIPEGYSVSREKKERFSLILESASTNQTSMYLCASSFGFRDYANTGELFFGEGSRLTVL.